This T cell receptor (beta chain) is from a study of T cells in Graves' hyperthyroidism and ophthalmopathy (dated by TCRdb to between 2017 and 2020). With respect to the entire study: Peripheral blood was sampled at the time of initial diagnosis, prior to any treatment. For training and testing, the roughly 93 patients in the discovery cohort were randomly divided in a 7:3 ratio. Thyroid tissue and blood T-cell repertoires from several Graves' hyperthyroidism patients were also compared in the study. Once sampling was done, hyperthyroidism patients were given methimazole at a starting dose of 30 mg daily, whereas ophthalmopathy patients were given high-dose intravenous methylprednisolone. The paper describes TCR Vbeta CDR3 sequencing of some 130 peripheral blood samples, made up of 43 ophthalmopathy patients, 70 to 75 hyperthyroidism patients and 17 progressor patients. Whether ophthalmopathy could be predicted prospectively was tested in an independent validation cohort made up of 18 to 20 hyperthyroidism patients plus 17 patients who later progressed to ophthalmopathy. To identify TCR V-J signatures that set the groups apart, the researchers used a discovery cohort of about a hundred patients, made up of 40 to 45 with Graves' ophthalmopathy and 57 with stable Graves' hyperthyroidism.

Hyperthyroidism patients were newly diagnosed, had a disease duration of under 2 months, and were aged 18 to 65 years. Exclusion was applied to patients with uncontrolled infections, other autoimmune diseases, pregnancy or lactation. Diagnoses were based on clinical symptoms, serum thyroxine and TRAb, thyroid ultrasound and orbital computed tomography. Blood from progressor patients was drawn when they were first diagnosed with hyperthyroidism, before any ophthalmopathy symptoms appeared. Ficoll-Paque density gradient centrifugation was used to isolate PBMCs from under 11 ml of fresh peripheral blood. Progressor patients were first diagnosed with Graves' hyperthyroidism and then developed ophthalmopathy during follow-up. Total RNA was extracted using Trizol reagent, and RNA quality was assessed on an Agilent 2100 Bioanalyzer. This clonotype was recorded once. This receptor's antigen is unknown. One base away there is no much larger clone; base qualities are not given. One read alone provides weak support.

Study-wide findings and limitations: In validation, progression to ophthalmopathy was predicted by the model with around 70% sensitivity and just over 72% specificity, a median of 6.5 months before onset. Most expanded thyroid clonotypes (frequency above 0.001) were also found in blood, which suggests that blood repertoires may mirror thyroid immune responses. In cross-validation, a model built on a 13 V-J signature told ophthalmopathy apart from stable hyperthyroidism with 87.88% sensitivity and roughly 83% specificity, and in testing the same model reached 80%/75%. No statistical method was used to set the sample size in advance, and investigators knew the group allocation.

Amplification of TCR beta CDR3 regions was carried out from RNA transcripts. For the first round of RT-PCR on the TCR CDR3, the HTBI primer set was used together with the Qiagen OneStep RT-PCR kit. The libraries were constructed in a second round of multiplex PCR and then size-selected and purified. Sequencing of the libraries was done on an Illumina HiSeq2000 using paired-end 100 bp reads. The original methods were these. SOAPnuke was used to process the raw data, throwing out any read that contained adapters or uncalled bases, had a mean Phred below 15, or lacked an exact constant-primer or identifier match. COPE v1.2.5 was used to merge high-quality paired reads, and clonotypes were defined as unique nucleotide sequences. MiTCR v1.1 was used to align the clonotypes against IMGT TRBV, TRBD and TRBJ reference segments. The analysis was restricted to V-J combinations with a frequency above 0.0001, which together covered roughly 99% of the repertoires. The TCS score was defined as the ratio of F50 (clonal expansion) to E x V (chaos), calculated using BLOSUM62-based TCRdist between CDR3 peptides within each V-J. Welch's t-statistics and random forest reduced 514 V-J features to fewer than 15, which were used in a naive Bayes classifier (R e1071). TCRdb reprocessed the public reads (quality trimming at Q25 with fastp, clone calling with MiXCR) and kept in-frame beta chains. Rows matching on CDR3 protein sequence are summarized as one entry with the most common DNA and genes. The V and J calls shown here were made by TCRdb, not taken from the authors' results. A total of about 290,000 distinct CDR3 sequences appear in this sample, approximately 12% of them only once. The ten largest clones take up 6.5% to 10% of the sample.

The sequenced sample was blood. The clonotype was recovered from a woman in her thirties with Graves' hyperthyroidism that later progressed to Graves' ophthalmopathy.

For the CDR3, the sequence is CASRTGTGVGETQYF. Here is the DNA: TGTGCCAGCAGAACCGGGACAGGGGTAGGGGAGACCCAGTACTTC. The chain is made from TRBV6-1 and TRBJ2-5; the central 10 bases match TRBD1. Taken from the germline V gene, the CDR1 and CDR2 loops are MNHNS and SASEGT. The CDR3 starts with the cysteine, ends with the phenylalanine, and has 15 residues. Solely the CDR3 DNA is kept, with 45 bases framed from the first base. The junction shows trimming of 6 bases on V and 5 bases on J, and the gene matches do not reach 9 bases of it.